These 24 T cell receptor beta chains were all obtained from the same sample, sequenced in a study of vaccination and CD4 T cells after COVID-19. Their recognized antigens are unknown. The Oncomine TCR Beta short-read assay was what sequenced the DNA obtained from cultured CD4+ T cells. One entry per CDR3 protein, called by TCRdb with MiXCR from the PCR reads. Of approximately 23,000 distinct CDR3 sequences listed, less than 45% are singletons. The sample's time point: late sampling 161 to 241 days after vaccination in three convalescent patients. The treatment was: roughly 10-day PBMC culture with coronavirus spike peptide pools or control peptides (ViraFEST assay). Sequenced here: CD4+ T cells from blood, cultured in vitro, sampled about 7 months after SARS-CoV-2 vaccination. Receptors were obtained from a human donor who had recovered from COVID-19.

The chain links TRBV20-1 to TRBJ2-1; possibly TRBD1 for D (6 bases). The CDR3 runs to 13 residues. Trimming pared 0 bases from V and 9 bases from J, leaving 12 bases between. CDR1 is DFQATT and CDR2 is SNEGSKA in the germline V gene (reference sequence). The CDR3, as DNA: TGCAGTGCTAGAGATATCGACAGGCTTGAGCAGTTCTTC. Amino acid sequence: CSARDIDRLEQFF.

This clonotype was found a few times. The rearrangement joins TRBV20-1 to TRBJ2-7; 8 nucleotides match TRBD1. After removal of 5 bases from V and 4 bases from J, the junction contained 4 bases not matched to a gene. This CDR3 spans 12 amino acids. The V gene's germline CDR1 is DFQATT and CDR2 SNEGSKA (reference sequence). CDR3 sequence: CSAPRQGYEQYF. The CDR3 bases are TGCAGTGCTCCTCGACAGGGGTACGAGCAGTACTTC.

The chain combines TRBV27 with TRBJ1-5; D call uncertain. Germline loops: CDR1 MNHEY, CDR2 SMNVEV (reference sequence). The CDR3 extends over 13 amino acids. V was cut by 7 bases and J by 5 bases, with 12 bases left in between. The CDR3, as DNA: TGTGCCAGCATGGCTGGAACCGATCAGCCCCAGCATTTT. Its translation is CASMAGTDQPQHF.

In this sample, this clonotype turned up a few times. The chain couples TRBV12-3 or TRBV12-4 to TRBJ2-5; D unclear. The germline V and J ends were trimmed by 2 bases and 4 bases, with 2 bases remaining between them. The CDR3 sequence is 11 residues long. The CDR3 sequence is CASSLLETQYF. CDR3 nucleotides: TGTGCCAGCAGTTTACTAGAGACCCAGTACTTC.

This chain links TRBV7-2 with TRBJ1-5; the D is unclear. The assigned J gene may be wrong: the sequence end matches TRBJ2-3 better. The germline CDR1 and CDR2 sequences are SGHTA and FQGNSA. The CDR3 is 15 amino acids. The chain's CDR3 is CASSFYSNNNQPQYF. CDR3 coding DNA: TGTGCCAGCAGCTTCTACAGCAACAACAATCAGCCCCAGTATTTT.

This clonotype is a singleton in its sample. The chain carries TRBV7-8 and TRBJ2-7, with D hard to call. Trimming took off 5 bases at V and 3 bases at J, with 11 bases between the two ends. Germline loops: CDR1 SGHVS, CDR2 FQNEAQ. CDR3 length equals 13 residues. The CDR3 loop is CASSADTYYEQYF. The CDR3 region has the DNA TGTGCCAGCAGCGCTGACACCTACTACGAGCAGTACTTC.

This sequence joins TRBV4-1 and TRBJ2-7, with D maybe TRBD2 (5 bases). This CDR3 comprises 15 residues. Germline V gene lookup returns CDR1 MGHRA and CDR2 YSYEKL. The V end was cut by 0 bases, the J end by 6 bases, with 15 bases between. CDR3 sequence reads: CASSQDPGVVAEQYF. The CDR3 nucleotides are TGCGCCAGCAGCCAAGATCCCGGGGTTGTGGCCGAGCAGTACTTC.

This clonotype is termed medium-sized. The chain uses TRBV20-1 and TRBJ2-3; TRBD2 is a possible D gene (6 bases). Trimming stripped 3 bases from V and 11 bases from J, with 15 bases between. The CDR3 runs to 12 residues. Germline-derived CDR1 and CDR2 are DFQATT and SNEGSKA (reference sequence). The DNA of the CDR3 is TGCAGTGCTAGGCCTAGGGAGGTGGGGCAGTATTTT. Residues: CSARPREVGQYF.

The chain recombines TRBV4-1 with TRBJ1-2; possible D gene TRBD1, 5 bases. Germline CDR1 MGHRA, CDR2 YSYEKL. There are 16 residues in the CDR3. The germline V and J ends were trimmed by 2 bases and 4 bases, with 17 bases remaining between them. The CDR3 nucleotides read TGCGCCAGCAGCCAAAAGCTGCCGGGACTCCCCTATGGCTACACCTTC. Amino acid sequence: CASSQKLPGLPYGYTF.

The genes are TRBV10-3 and TRBJ2-7; D may correspond to TRBD1 or TRBD2 (5 bases each). CDR3 length: 12 amino acids. CDR1 ENHRY and CDR2 SYGVKD come from the germline V gene. V was clipped by 8 bases and J by 1 base, with 9 bases between them. The CDR3, as DNA: TGTGCCATCGGGGACGGTTCCTACGAGCAGTACTTC. It is translated as CAIGDGSYEQYF.

The rearrangement joins TRBV7-2 to TRBJ2-3, with no clear D. Germline V CDR1 and CDR2: SGHTA, FQGNSA. Trimming took off 3 bases at V and 8 bases at J, with 9 bases between the two ends. The CDR3 consists of 12 residues. In DNA form, the CDR3 reads TGTGCCAGCAGCTTTTTGGTGGGTACGCAGTATTTT. Encoded protein: CASSFLVGTQYF.

This clonotype is labeled medium-sized. The chain couples TRBV7-3 to TRBJ1-1; 9 bases match TRBD1. This CDR3 has 14 residues. The germline V gene encodes CDR1 SGHTA and CDR2 FQGTGA. With 5 bases clipped from V and 1 base from J, the junction kept 2 bases outside the gene matches. CDR3 coding DNA: TGTGCCAGCAGCGTGACAGGGGGGAACACTGAAGCTTTCTTT. Translating it yields CASSVTGGNTEAFF.

V usage is TRBV15 and J usage is TRBJ2-7; D may be TRBD1 or TRBD2 (7 bases each). In germline, CDR1 is LNHNV, CDR2 YYDKDF (reference sequence). CDR3 length: 17 residues. V lost 1 base and J 5 bases, leaving 21 bases between the germline ends. The CDR3 reads CATSRAPPQSGGDEQYF. The CDR3 DNA reads as TGTGCCACCAGCAGAGCCCCACCCCAGTCAGGGGGGGACGAGCAGTACTTC. Using reference TRBV15 and TRBJ2-7 for the parts outside the CDR3, the full variable domain is DAMVIQNPRYQVTQFGKPVTLSCSQTLNHNVMYWYQQKSSQAPKLLFHYYDKDFNNEADTPDNFQSRRPNTSFCFLDIRSPGLGDTAMYLCATSRAPPQSGGDEQYFGPGTRLTVT.

This clonotype was counted a few times. The V gene is TRBV20-1, the J gene TRBJ2-3; 9 bases match TRBD2. Trimming at V came to 3 bases and at J to 4 bases, leaving 8 bases not matched to a gene. Germline CDR1 and CDR2: DFQATT and SNEGSKA (reference sequence). The CDR3 loop spans 15 amino acids. Here the CDR3 reads CSASMREGVADTQYF. The CDR3 coding sequence is TGCAGTGCTAGTATGCGGGAGGGGGTAGCAGATACGCAGTATTTT.

The V call is TRBV4-3, the J call TRBJ2-1; TRBD2 matches 8 bases. Germline lookup yields CDR1 LGHNA and CDR2 YSLEER. The CDR3 has 17 residues. J lost 1 base, V lost 1 base, and 6 bases had no gene match. The CDR3 is CASSQGTSGLSYNEQFF. As DNA, the CDR3 is TGCGCCAGCAGCCAAGGTACTAGCGGCCTTTCCTACAATGAGCAGTTCTTC.

Written as DNA, the CDR3 is TGCAGTGCCCTACGGGACAGGGGGCTCTACGAGCAGTACTTC. It encodes CSALRDRGLYEQYF. V is TRBV20-1 and J is TRBJ2-7; TRBD1 matches at 12 bases. V lost 6 bases to trimming and J lost 3 bases; unmatched junction nucleotides: 6. The CDR3 is 14 amino acids. In germline, CDR1 is DFQATT, CDR2 SNEGSKA (reference sequence).

This clonotype has more than one count but fewer than ten. The V and J genes are TRBV7-9 and TRBJ2-7; D is undetermined. This CDR3 region has 13 residues. Germline V gene sequence: CDR1 SEHNR, CDR2 FQNEAQ (reference sequence). Trimming left V 1 base short and J 7 bases short, with 11 bases between. The CDR3 loop reads CASSLGSLGEQYF. DNA of the CDR3: TGTGCCAGCAGCTTAGGGAGCCTGGGGGAGCAGTACTTC.

Sample share makes this clonotype large. The chain links TRBV6-6 to TRBJ2-7; 9 bases are a match to TRBD2. V lost 2 bases and J lost 4; bases outside the gene matches: 3. In germline, CDR1 is MNHNY, CDR2 SVGAGI (reference sequence). The CDR3 is 14 residues long. CDR3 loop: CASSYGGRAYEQYF. The CDR3 DNA is TGTGCCAGCAGTTACGGCGGGAGGGCTTACGAGCAGTACTTC.

The J gene is TRBJ2-2, the V gene TRBV20-1, with D unclear. The V end was cut by 1 base, the J end by 3 bases, with 3 bases between. Per germline, CDR1 DFQATT and CDR2 SNEGSKA (reference sequence). The CDR3 spans 12 residues. The CDR3 reads CSARGYTGELFF. CDR3 nucleotides: TGCAGTGCTAGAGGATACACCGGGGAGCTGTTTTTT.

The chain links TRBV6-1 to TRBJ2-3; D unresolved. CDR3 length: 16 amino acids. V lost 7 bases and J 1 base, leaving 18 bases between the germline ends. Germline values: CDR1 MNHNS, CDR2 SASEGT. The CDR3 sequence is CASTPGIGRGTDTQYF. The DNA for the CDR3 is TGTGCCAGCACCCCCGGAATAGGCCGAGGCACAGATACGCAGTATTTT.

J is TRBJ1-1 and V is TRBV19, with 8 positions matching TRBD1. Germline CDR1 and CDR2: LNHDA and SQIVND (reference sequence). The CDR3 is 16 amino acids. With V trimmed by 3 bases and J by 1 base, 7 bases remained unmatched. The CDR3, as DNA: TGTGCCAGTAGTATTTCGACAGGGGAAGCGAACACTGAAGCTTTCTTT. It encodes CASSISTGEANTEAFF.

Only a few counts were recorded for this clonotype. This chain connects TRBV20-1 to TRBJ2-3; 8 nucleotides line up with TRBD2. The CDR3 sequence is 16 residues long. With V trimmed by 3 bases and J by 3 bases, 11 bases remained unmatched. Germline CDR1 and CDR2: DFQATT and SNEGSKA (reference sequence). The CDR3 sequence: CSASLAGASLTDTQYF. CDR3 nucleotides: TGCAGTGCTAGCCTAGCGGGCGCTTCGTTGACAGATACGCAGTATTTT.

The genes are TRBV20-1 and TRBJ2-7, with a tentative D call TRBD1 (5 bases). CDR3 length: 12 residues. V was clipped by 5 bases and J by 1 base, with 9 bases between them. Germline V gene data show CDR1 as DFQATT and CDR2 as SNEGSKA (reference sequence). The DNA for the CDR3 is TGCAGTGCTCCTGACAGTTCCTACGAGCAGTACTTC. This translates into CSAPDSSYEQYF.

V is TRBV5-4 and J is TRBJ2-5; TRBD2 aligns across 7 bases. This CDR3 has 16 amino acids. The J segment lost 2 bases and the V segment lost 4 bases, leaving 11 bases of the junction unmatched. The V gene's germline CDR1 is SGHNT and CDR2 YYREEE (reference sequence). CDR3 loop: CASSPGGAVSQETQYF. The CDR3 DNA sequence: TGTGCCAGCAGCCCGGGGGGAGCGGTGTCACAAGAGACCCAGTACTTC.